The 30 T cell receptor beta chains presented below share a single source sample, sequenced in a study of CXCR3-negative and CXCR3-positive naive CD8 T cells. The method, 5' RACE with UMI labels, was used to prepare the TRB cDNA libraries. Following a re-call of the 5' RACE reads, TCRdb has one entry per CDR3 protein and lacks DNA. This sample contains 8,000 to 8,500 distinct CDR3 sequences. The sequencing input was naive CXCR3- CD8+ T cells from blood. The subset here: CD45RO-CCR7+CD27+CD95- naive CD8+ T cells lacking CXCR3 (TNR3-). These receptors were taken from a human donor in good health. Some clones in this sample may be carry-over from other donors' samples.

This chain uses TRBV5-1 with TRBJ2-7. The CDR3 spans 13 residues. CDR1 SGHRS and CDR2 YFSETQ come from the germline V gene. CDR3 sequence: CASSWGGLYEKYF.

The chain recombines TRBV5-6 with TRBJ2-5; TCRdb indicates TRBD2, and absent DNA this call remains unverified. Germline V gives CDR1 SGHDT, CDR2 YYEEEE. CDR3 length: 16 residues. CDR3 residues: CASSLQGHLAAETQYF.

By frequency, this clonotype registers medium-sized. This rearrangement joins TRBV7-8 to TRBJ2-2. Germline CDR1 is SGHVS and CDR2 is FQNEAQ. The CDR3 length is 14 residues. The CDR3 loop is CASRDRPNTGELFF.

The genes are TRBV11-3 and TRBJ2-1; the D call of TRBD2 rests on TCRdb alone, since no DNA is present to check it. The CDR3 runs 17 residues. Germline CDR1 and CDR2: SGHNT and YENEEA. CDR3 loop: CASSSRDSSVYTNEQFF.

The V gene is TRBV13, the J gene TRBJ2-5. This CDR3 is 12 amino acids long. Germline lookup yields CDR1 PRHDT and CDR2 FYEKMQ (reference sequence). CDR3 amino acids: CASSLGPENQYF.

Considering frequency, this clonotype is medium-sized. The chain recombines TRBV12-3 or TRBV12-4 with TRBJ2-7. The CDR3 sequence is 12 residues long. The chain's CDR3 is CASSLAFYEQYF.

The chain carries TRBV6-2 or TRBV6-3 and TRBJ2-3; TCRdb's D call, TRBD2, is unchecked because there is no DNA. The CDR3 spans 14 residues. In germline, CDR1 is MNHEY, CDR2 SVGEGT. CDR3: CASSSAHSTDTQYF.

The rearrangement uses TRBV12-3 or TRBV12-4 and TRBJ2-1; TCRdb calls TRBD2, which cannot be checked without DNA. The CDR3 spans 18 residues. The CDR3 sequence: CASSWTSGWGNAYNEQFF.

This clonotype ranks as medium-sized in terms of frequency. The gene calls are TRBV2 and TRBJ2-2; TCRdb gives TRBD1 as the D gene, but with no DNA this cannot be confirmed. The germline V gene has CDR1 SNHLY and CDR2 FYNNEI. The CDR3 sequence is 16 residues long. The CDR3 protein is CASRLTGGVDTGELFF.

CDR3: CASSLYQAGTTTADTQYF. This chain uses TRBV5-1 with TRBJ2-3; lacking DNA, the TRBD1 call made by TCRdb goes unchecked. CDR3 size: 18 residues. Germline-derived CDR1 and CDR2 are SGHRS and YFSETQ.

This clonotype is identified as medium-sized from frequency. This chain links TRBV12-5 with TRBJ2-1; lacking DNA, the TRBD1 call made by TCRdb goes unchecked. Germline CDR1 reads LGHNT; CDR2 reads FRNRAP. This CDR3 is 16 amino acids long. The chain's CDR3 is CASGLVRGPLYNEQFF. Full variable domain (outside the CDR3, taken from reference TRBV12-5 and TRBJ2-1): DARVTQTPRHKVTEMGQEVTMRCQPILGHNTVFWYRQTMMQGLELLAYFRNRAPLDDSGMPKDRFSAEMPDATLATLKIQPSEPRDSAVYFCASGLVRGPLYNEQFFGPGTRLTVL.

According to its frequency, this clonotype is medium-sized (0.01 to 0.1%). V gene TRBV14 combines with J gene TRBJ1-2; TCRdb's assignment of TRBD1 cannot be checked, as there is no DNA. In germline, CDR1 is SGHDN, CDR2 FVKESK. The CDR3 runs 16 residues. CDR3 amino acids: CASSHGTGGRTYGYTF.

Its frequency marks this clonotype as medium-sized. The rearrangement links TRBV13 to TRBJ1-1. Looked up from germline, CDR1 is PRHDT and CDR2 is FYEKMQ (reference sequence). The length of the CDR3 is 12 residues. CDR3 loop: CASSFSSVEAFF.

The chain joins TRBV29-1 to TRBJ2-1; TCRdb proposes TRBD1, but this gene call is untestable without DNA. Germline V gene lookup returns CDR1 SQVTM and CDR2 ANQGSEA. The CDR3 consists of 14 residues. This CDR3 reads CSVVLGPAYNEQFF.

This clonotype is deemed medium-sized by its frequency. This chain joins TRBV7-6 and TRBJ2-5; lacking DNA, the TRBD1 call made by TCRdb goes unchecked. The CDR3 loop spans 16 amino acids. Per the germline V gene, CDR1 is SGHVS and CDR2 is FNYEAQ. The CDR3 here is CASSLPLWTGRETQYF.

This rearrangement joins TRBV20-1 to TRBJ1-2. CDR1 is DFQATT and CDR2 is SNEGSKA in the germline V gene (reference sequence). The CDR3 extends over 11 amino acids. CDR3 in amino acids: CSASVGYGYTF.

V is TRBV15 and J is TRBJ1-2; TCRdb returns TRBD1, unconfirmable since there is no DNA. From germline, CDR1 is LNHNV and CDR2 YYDKDF (reference sequence). The CDR3 totals 14 residues. Here the CDR3 reads CATNTEDRGIGYTF.

CDR3 protein: CACSRGSETQYF. This rearrangement joins TRBV7-9 to TRBJ2-5; TCRdb proposes TRBD1, but this gene call is untestable without DNA. The CDR3 runs 12 residues. CDR1 is SEHNR, CDR2 FQNEAQ, per germline (reference sequence).

The chain combines TRBV28 with TRBJ2-7. Germline V gene data show CDR1 as MDHEN and CDR2 as SYDVKM. The length of the CDR3 is 13 residues. The CDR3 reads CASSLRGSYEQYF.

J is TRBJ2-6 and V is TRBV29-1; lacking DNA, the TRBD2 call made by TCRdb goes unchecked. Germline loops: CDR1 SQVTM, CDR2 ANQGSEA. The CDR3 consists of 16 residues. The CDR3: CSVDFSGNSGANVLTF.

Judged by frequency, this clonotype is medium-sized. The chain uses TRBV7-9 and TRBJ1-4; TCRdb's D gene call, TRBD1, goes unchecked for lack of DNA. From germline, CDR1 is SEHNR and CDR2 FQNEAQ (reference sequence). The length of the CDR3 is 14 residues. This CDR3 reads CASSSRQGGEKLFF.

The V gene is TRBV4-1, the J gene TRBJ2-1; the D gene TCRdb calls, TRBD1, cannot be checked with no DNA. CDR3 length equals 15 residues. Germline V gene sequence: CDR1 MGHRA, CDR2 YSYEKL. This chain's CDR3 is CASRAPDLVGNEQFF.

The chain carries TRBV5-6 and TRBJ2-1; TCRdb reports TRBD1, a call that lacks DNA to check it against. Germline CDR1 and CDR2: SGHDT and YYEEEE. The CDR3 has 15 residues. The CDR3: CASRLGQTPSNEQFF.

Frequency places this clonotype as medium-sized. The CDR3 reads CASRIGPQSPHEQYF. The chain has TRBV5-1 and TRBJ2-7. The CDR3 spans 15 residues. From germline, CDR1 is SGHRS and CDR2 YFSETQ.

The V and J genes are TRBV21-1 and TRBJ2-1; TCRdb reports TRBD1, a call that lacks DNA to check it against. TRBV21-1 is described as a pseudogene. This CDR3 has 17 amino acids. This CDR3 reads CASTLEVWTATDNEQFF.

The V gene is TRBV7-7, the J gene TRBJ2-2. This CDR3 region has 13 residues. Germline V gene sequence: CDR1 SSHAT, CDR2 FNYEAQ (reference sequence). CDR3 in amino acids: CASSRENTGELFF.

By frequency, this clonotype is medium-sized (0.01 to 0.1%). The rearrangement uses TRBV7-6 and TRBJ2-7; the D call from TCRdb, TRBD2, cannot be confirmed without DNA. The CDR3 has 14 residues. Germline V lookup: CDR1 SGHVS, CDR2 FNYEAQ. Here the CDR3 reads CASSLGGQGHEQYF.

V and J are TRBV29-1 and TRBJ2-1; TCRdb picks TRBD1, but there is no DNA to check that call. The CDR3 is 11 amino acids. The germline V gene encodes CDR1 SQVTM and CDR2 ANQGSEA. The CDR3 sequence is CSLPAGDEQFF.

Frequency places this clonotype as medium-sized. This chain joins TRBV29-1 and TRBJ2-2; TCRdb's D gene call, TRBD1, goes unchecked for lack of DNA. The CDR3 has 13 amino acids. Germline V lookup: CDR1 SQVTM, CDR2 ANQGSEA. CDR3 sequence: CSVEIQAYGELFF.

The CDR3 region is CASSFTTGEQFF. J is TRBJ2-1 and V is TRBV7-9; TCRdb gives TRBD1 as the D gene, but with no DNA this cannot be confirmed. CDR3 length equals 12 residues. Germline values: CDR1 SEHNR, CDR2 FQNEAQ (reference sequence). The complete variable domain, with remaining parts taken from reference TRBV7-9 and TRBJ2-1, reads DTGVSQNPRHKITKRGQNVTFRCDPISEHNRLYWYRQTLGQGPEFLTYFQNEAQLEKSRLLSDRFSAERPKGSFSTLEIQRTEQGDSAMYLCASSFTTGEQFFGPGTRLTVL.